This T cell receptor beta chain was sequenced during a study of PD-1 blockade in classical Hodgkin lymphoma. Study results and caveats: Newly diagnosed patients were reported to exhibit reduced baseline TCR diversity relative to healthy donors. Baseline diversity resembling that of newly diagnosed patients was seen in complete responders. Initiation of nivolumab under 1 year after ASCT led to exclusion of patients.

The V gene's germline CDR1 is KGHSH and CDR2 LQKENI. The CDR3 is made up of 13 amino acids. V was trimmed by 2 bases and J by 0 bases, leaving 5 bases between them. Patients all relapsed after autologous stem cell transplantation, and there was variation in brentuximab vedotin exposure. Each best response was a complete response, a partial response or progressive disease. Profiling relied on immunoSEQ multiplex PCR, and the TCRdb table lists in-frame clones only, not all of them. The table shows 38,000 or so clones, with roughly three quarters occurring only once. Note on this clone: Its antigen is unknown.

V and J are TRBV18 and TRBJ2-7; D uncertain. The sequence was obtained from a human donor with classical Hodgkin lymphoma. Specimen: peripheral blood mononuclear cells (PBMCs), collected before the second cycle of nivolumab. CDR3 in DNA: TGTGCCAGCTCACCAGCGGCCTCCTACGAGCAGTACTTC. Its translation is CASSPAASYEQYF. Drawing the rest from reference TRBV18 and TRBJ2-7, the complete variable domain is NAGVMQNPRHLVRRRGQEARLRCSPMKGHSHVYWYRQLPEEGLKFMVYLQKENIIDESGMPKERFSAEFPKEGPSILRIQQVVRGDSAAYFCASSPAASYEQYFGPGTRLTVT.